One T cell receptor beta chain is described in this entry. Its antigen is undetermined. This sample was taken from a study of T cell responses to AZD1222 COVID-19 vaccine. Measured with immunoSEQ multiplex PCR; TCRdb has only the in-frame clones, and not every one. The data contain some 100,000 clones, roughly nine tenths of them singletons. Study results and caveats: Donors in the cohort were predominantly white British and more often female, and clonal diversity was possibly underestimated. Unmutated variant regions are reportedly the target of nearly half of TCRs that are spike-specific. Spike-specific TCR repertoires showed rising breadth and depth after two AZD1222 doses.

Per germline, CDR1 MNHEY and CDR2 SMNVEV (reference sequence). The CDR3 totals 17 residues. The ends lost 2 bases at V and 1 base at J; junction bases unmatched: 7. The genes are TRBV27 and TRBJ2-3, with TRBD1 matching over 9 bases. The TCR sequence derives from an adult in good health. This sample comprised peripheral blood, obtained on day 0 of AZD1222 vaccination. The chain's CDR3 is CASSLLDRGSGTDTQYF. The DNA for the CDR3 is TGTGCCAGCAGTTTACTCGACAGGGGGAGCGGCACAGATACGCAGTATTTT.